The 11 T cell receptor beta chains in this list originate from one sample, sequenced in a study of PD-L1 blockade in urothelial cancer. Noted time point: pretreatment peripheral blood. Clones were sequenced by immunoSEQ multiplex PCR, and TCRdb holds only the in-frame ones, with some missing. This sample has fewer than 60,000 clones, with roughly 84% found just once. This material consisted of PBMCs, taken around atezolizumab (anti-PD-L1) treatment. These receptor sequences come from a man over 45 with urothelial cancer.

This rearrangement joins TRBV7-2 to TRBJ1-2; perhaps TRBD1 as D (5 bases). V lost 0 bases and J 8 bases, leaving 10 bases between the germline ends. Per germline, CDR1 SGHTA and CDR2 FQGNSA. This CDR3 has 13 residues. CDR3 nucleotides: TGTGCCAGCAGCTTAGCGGCTACAGGCGGCTACACCTTC. This gives the protein CASSLAATGGYTF.

This chain links TRBV28 with TRBJ2-5, with TRBD2 matching over 11 bases. Germline CDR1 and CDR2: MDHEN and SYDVKM. Losses at the gene ends were 5 bases for V and 4 bases for J; bases not matched to a gene: 3. The CDR3 contains 14 residues. CDR3 bases: TGTGCCAGCAGTAGAGGACTAGCGGGAGAGACCCAGTACTTC. Protein: CASSRGLAGETQYF.

The rearrangement uses TRBV27 and TRBJ2-2; D may be TRBD1 (6 bases). From germline, CDR1 is MNHEY and CDR2 SMNVEV (reference sequence). Trimming cost V 5 bases and J 6 bases, with 19 bases left between them. The CDR3 contains 16 residues. This chain's CDR3 is CASSRTGSVLPGELFF. The CDR3, as DNA: TGTGCCAGCAGTCGAACAGGGTCGGTGCTTCCCGGGGAGCTGTTTTTT.

In its sample, this clone was seen once. The chain carries TRBV5-8 and TRBJ2-4; 7 bases are shared with TRBD1. V was pared by 4 bases and J by 1 base, with 11 bases of the junction left unmatched. The CDR3 has 17 residues. Per germline, CDR1 SGHTS and CDR2 YDEGEE. The chain's CDR3 is CASSDRADGWAKNIQYF. CDR3 nucleotides: TGTGCCAGCAGCGACAGGGCTGACGGGTGGGCCAAAAACATTCAGTACTTC. The full variable domain, rest sourced from reference TRBV5-8 and TRBJ2-4, is EAGVTQSPTHLIKTRGQQATLRCSPISGHTSVYWYQQALGLGLQFLLWYDEGEERNRGNFPPRFSGRQFPNYSSELNVNALELEDSALYLCASSDRADGWAKNIQYFGAGTRLSVL.

This clone showed up just a few times. The chain joins TRBV27 to TRBJ2-7; D gene unclear. The germline V and J ends were trimmed by 5 bases and 6 bases, with 14 bases remaining between them. The CDR3 runs 13 residues. Germline CDR1 and CDR2: MNHEY and SMNVEV (reference sequence). The CDR3 protein is CASSPMGSFEQYF. The CDR3 DNA is TGTGCCAGCAGTCCTATGGGCAGCTTCGAGCAGTACTTC.

This chain's CDR3 is CASSGPKSEPNTEAFF. CDR3 in DNA: TGTGCCAGCAGTGGCCCAAAGTCGGAGCCGAACACTGAAGCTTTCTTT. The rearrangement joins TRBV6-4 to TRBJ1-1; D remains ambiguous. Germline V gene data show CDR1 as MRHNA and CDR2 as SNTAGT. The CDR3 is made up of 16 amino acids. Trimming removed 4 bases from V and 1 base from J, with 16 bases in between.

The chain recombines TRBV28 with TRBJ2-1; 7 bases fit TRBD1. V gave up 6 bases and J gave up 4 bases; unmatched junction bases: 3. Germline V CDR1 and CDR2: MDHEN, SYDVKM. The CDR3 consists of 13 residues. CDR3 sequence: CASRGGFYNEQFF. The CDR3 DNA reads as TGTGCCAGCAGAGGGGGCTTTTACAATGAGCAGTTCTTC.

The V and J genes are TRBV7-2 and TRBJ2-1; 8 bases line up with TRBD1. The germline V gene encodes CDR1 SGHTA and CDR2 FQGNSA. The CDR3 sequence is 15 residues long. V shed 1 base and J 8 bases; nucleotides not matched to a gene: 7. CDR3 bases: TGTGCCAGCAGCTTAGGGACAGGGTGGAGGGATGAGCAGTTCTTC. Its translation: CASSLGTGWRDEQFF.

This clone was seen once. The rearrangement joins TRBV6-5 to TRBJ1-5; D remains unclear. The CDR3 is 13 amino acids. Germline V gene data show CDR1 as MNHEY and CDR2 as SVGAGI. Trimming stripped 5 bases from V and 2 bases from J, with 7 bases between. The CDR3 loop is CASSQFRNQPQHF. DNA for the CDR3: TGTGCCAGCAGTCAGTTTCGCAATCAGCCCCAGCATTTT.

The rearrangement links TRBV4-3 to TRBJ1-4; TRBD1 matches at 7 bases. Trimming cost V 1 base and J 0 bases; bases outside gene matches: 8. The CDR3 runs to 18 residues. Germline V gene sequence: CDR1 LGHNA, CDR2 YSLEER. The CDR3 nucleotides read TGCGCCAGCAGCCAAGGACAGGGTAAGGGCGCAACTAATGAAAAACTGTTTTTT. Amino acids: CASSQGQGKGATNEKLFF.

The chain joins TRBV18 to TRBJ2-7; D is uncertain. The CDR3 loop spans 14 amino acids. Germline V CDR1 and CDR2: KGHSH, LQKENI. Trimming pared 6 bases from V and 3 bases from J, leaving 15 bases between. In DNA, the CDR3 is TGTGCCAGCTCGGTGCCAGGTCAGGTCTACGAGCAGTACTTC. Its protein is CASSVPGQVYEQYF.